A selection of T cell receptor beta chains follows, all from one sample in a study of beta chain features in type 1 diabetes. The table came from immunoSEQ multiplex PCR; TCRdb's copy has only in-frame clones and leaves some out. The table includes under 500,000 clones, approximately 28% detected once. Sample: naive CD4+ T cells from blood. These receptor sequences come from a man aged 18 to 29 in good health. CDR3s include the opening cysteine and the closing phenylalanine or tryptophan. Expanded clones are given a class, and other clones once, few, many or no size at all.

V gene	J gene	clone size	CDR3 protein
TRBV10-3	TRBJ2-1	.	CAISVRTSGIDEQFF
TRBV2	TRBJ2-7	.	CASSEYRPGVGKQYF
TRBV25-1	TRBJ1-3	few	CASSDNVARNTIYF
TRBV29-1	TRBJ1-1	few	CSVETGWAEAFF
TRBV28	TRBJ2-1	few	CASSLGQGLYNEQFF
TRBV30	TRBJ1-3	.	CAWSEGFAMGNTIYF
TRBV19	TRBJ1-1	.	CASSTWDRPEAFF
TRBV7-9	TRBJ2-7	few	CASSLTGGGEQYF
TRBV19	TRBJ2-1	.	CASNEGSYNEQFF
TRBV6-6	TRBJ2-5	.	CASSYSRGGETQYF
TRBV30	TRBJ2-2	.	CAWSALEAGELFF
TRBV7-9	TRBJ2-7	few	CASSFTGDEQYF
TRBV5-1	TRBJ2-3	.	CASSPGTVTDTQYF
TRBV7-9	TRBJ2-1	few	CASSPPGLAGGIYNEQFF
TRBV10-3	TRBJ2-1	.	CALRGVEPYNEQFF
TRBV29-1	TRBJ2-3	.	CSVRTSSFTDTQYF
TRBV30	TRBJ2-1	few	CAWTRHGMPYNEQFF
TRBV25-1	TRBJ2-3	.	CASTARGGGTDTQYF
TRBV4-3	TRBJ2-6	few	CASSQTLGGANVLTF
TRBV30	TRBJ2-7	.	CAWSSRGPYEQYF
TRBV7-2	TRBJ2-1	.	CASSPRDRGSFGEQFF
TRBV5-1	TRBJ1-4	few	CASSFGGADEKLFF
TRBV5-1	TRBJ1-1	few	CASSLRQSTEAFF
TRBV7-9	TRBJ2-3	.	CASSSLAGEDTQYF
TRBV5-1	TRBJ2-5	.	CASSSGDLAYQETQYF
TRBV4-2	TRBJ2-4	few	CASSQGGDKNIQYF
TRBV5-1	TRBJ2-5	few	CASSLAGAETQYF
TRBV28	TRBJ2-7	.	CASSIPGTSDYEQYF
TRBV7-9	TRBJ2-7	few	CASSPPPRDSYEQYF
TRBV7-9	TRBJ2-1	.	CASSYPTSGSYNEQFF
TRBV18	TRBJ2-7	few	CASSPGTGSYEQYF
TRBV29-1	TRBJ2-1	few	CSVLRLAGASTEQFF
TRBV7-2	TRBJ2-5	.	CASSFGSSHETQYF
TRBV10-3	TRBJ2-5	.	CAISEGQETQYF
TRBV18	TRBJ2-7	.	CASSPNPGTGPLEQYF
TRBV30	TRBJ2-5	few	CAWRRRGGPGTQYF
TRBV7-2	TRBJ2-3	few	CASRIARSSTDTQYF
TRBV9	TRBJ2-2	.	CASSVGFMLAGEYRTGELFF
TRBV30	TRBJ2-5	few	CAWSWTGVRETQYF
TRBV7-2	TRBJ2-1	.	CASSLYRASFNEQFF
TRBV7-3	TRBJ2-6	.	CASSFRPSGANVLTF
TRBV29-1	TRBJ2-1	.	CSGSGSSYNEQFF
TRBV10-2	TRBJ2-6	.	CASSGTGTGANVLTF
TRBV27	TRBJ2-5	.	CASSDSSGGDQETQYF
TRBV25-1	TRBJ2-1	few	CASSAAGGYNEQFF